The 4 T cell receptor beta chains below come from one sample, sequenced in a study of Tregs in tolerant kidney transplant recipients. Related graft donors supplied nonmyeloablative bone marrow transplants, and mixed chimerism was transient. Measured with immunoSEQ multiplex PCR; TCRdb has only the in-frame clones, and not every one. This sample carries around 50,000 clones, roughly 89% of them seen once, and the ten largest clones take roughly 16%. Sequencing was performed on CD8+ T cells from blood (PBMCs), taken 12 months after the transplant. The receptors were sampled from a human patient who received a combined kidney and bone marrow transplant. A subset of T cells may come from the graft donor.

This clone was recorded once. V usage is TRBV6-1 and J usage is TRBJ2-1, with D maybe TRBD2 (5 bases). CDR1 is MNHNS and CDR2 is SASEGT in the germline V gene. V lost 2 bases, J lost 8 bases, and 7 bases lay in between. This CDR3 has 12 amino acids. CDR3: CASSEWRDEQFF. In DNA form, the CDR3 reads TGTGCCAGCAGTGAATGGCGGGATGAGCAGTTCTTC.

The CDR3 nucleotides are TGCGCCAGCAGCTACTCGGACAGGCCCTACAATGAGCAGTTCTTC. This gives the protein CASSYSDRPYNEQFF. The genes are TRBV4-1 and TRBJ2-1, with 7 nucleotides matching TRBD1. The ends lost 5 bases at V and 2 bases at J; junction bases unmatched: 6. This CDR3 is 15 amino acids long. Germline lookup yields CDR1 MGHRA and CDR2 YSYEKL.

This clone was seen a single time. The rearrangement uses TRBV11-2 and TRBJ2-7, with D perhaps matching TRBD2 (5 bases). Trimming stripped 3 bases from V and 4 bases from J, with 13 bases between. The germline CDR1 and CDR2 sequences are SGHAT and FQNNGV. This CDR3 is built from 14 residues. Written as DNA, the CDR3 is TGTGCCAGCAGCTTTGGCGGAGCGGTATACGAGCAGTACTTC. It encodes CASSFGGAVYEQYF.

V gene TRBV28 combines with J gene TRBJ2-3, with D perhaps TRBD2 (5 bases). Germline CDR1 reads MDHEN; CDR2 reads SYDVKM. V was pared by 3 bases and J by 1 base, with 8 bases between. The CDR3 has 14 residues. In DNA, the CDR3 is TGTGCCAGCAGTTTTCTTAGCGGCACAGATACGCAGTATTTT. It encodes CASSFLSGTDTQYF.